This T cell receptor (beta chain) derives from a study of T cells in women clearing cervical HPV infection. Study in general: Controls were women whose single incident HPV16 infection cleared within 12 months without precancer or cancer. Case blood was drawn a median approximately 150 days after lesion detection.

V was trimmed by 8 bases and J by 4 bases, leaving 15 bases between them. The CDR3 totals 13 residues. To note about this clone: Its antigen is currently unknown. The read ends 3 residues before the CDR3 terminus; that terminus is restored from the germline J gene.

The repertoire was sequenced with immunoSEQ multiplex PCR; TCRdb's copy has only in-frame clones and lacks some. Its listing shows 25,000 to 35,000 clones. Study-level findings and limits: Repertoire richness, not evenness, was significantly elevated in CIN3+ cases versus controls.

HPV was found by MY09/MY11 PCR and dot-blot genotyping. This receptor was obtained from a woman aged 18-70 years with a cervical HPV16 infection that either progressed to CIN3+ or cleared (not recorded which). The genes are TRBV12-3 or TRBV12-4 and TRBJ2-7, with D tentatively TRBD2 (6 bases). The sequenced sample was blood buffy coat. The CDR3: CASRLGGTYEQYF. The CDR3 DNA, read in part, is TGTGCCAGCCGACTAGGAGGAACGTACGAG.